These T cell receptor beta chains were read from a single sample in a study of shared clonotypes between healthy human individuals. Libraries were prepared by immunoSEQ multiplex PCR; TCRdb keeps only in-frame clonotypes and omits some of them. The sample has some 2,000,000 clones; roughly 95% are singletons. The specimen sequenced was naive CD4+ T cells sorted from blood. The origin of the receptors is a young man in good health. Both conserved end residues are trimmed from each CDR3.

V: TRBV9; CDR3: ASSAGLGQGDSPLH
V: TRBV20-1; CDR3: SARPEETQY
V: TRBV6-5; CDR3: ASRYNSDSNYGYT
V: TRBV5-1; CDR3: ASSPSDSDYGYT
V: TRBV5-4; CDR3: ASSLDGRSYNEQF
V: TRBV2; CDR3: ASRGAGGPADTQY
V: TRBV6-5; CDR3: ASSYSGPTGYT
V: TRBV27; CDR3: ASSFLGQGYNSPLH
V: TRBV6-6; CDR3: ASSYGQAPKEEPQH
V: TRBV10-1; CDR3: ASSEPSGYNEQF
V: TRBV30; CDR3: AWSPTDRGQLSGNTIY
V: TRBV30; CDR3: AWSPPLLAPSSTDTQY
V: TRBV28; CDR3: ASSKQGSYGYT
V: TRBV4-1; CDR3: ASSLGPATNEKLF
V: TRBV5-1; CDR3: ASSLTLWTDEQY
V: TRBV10-3; CDR3: AISGTGNNSPLH